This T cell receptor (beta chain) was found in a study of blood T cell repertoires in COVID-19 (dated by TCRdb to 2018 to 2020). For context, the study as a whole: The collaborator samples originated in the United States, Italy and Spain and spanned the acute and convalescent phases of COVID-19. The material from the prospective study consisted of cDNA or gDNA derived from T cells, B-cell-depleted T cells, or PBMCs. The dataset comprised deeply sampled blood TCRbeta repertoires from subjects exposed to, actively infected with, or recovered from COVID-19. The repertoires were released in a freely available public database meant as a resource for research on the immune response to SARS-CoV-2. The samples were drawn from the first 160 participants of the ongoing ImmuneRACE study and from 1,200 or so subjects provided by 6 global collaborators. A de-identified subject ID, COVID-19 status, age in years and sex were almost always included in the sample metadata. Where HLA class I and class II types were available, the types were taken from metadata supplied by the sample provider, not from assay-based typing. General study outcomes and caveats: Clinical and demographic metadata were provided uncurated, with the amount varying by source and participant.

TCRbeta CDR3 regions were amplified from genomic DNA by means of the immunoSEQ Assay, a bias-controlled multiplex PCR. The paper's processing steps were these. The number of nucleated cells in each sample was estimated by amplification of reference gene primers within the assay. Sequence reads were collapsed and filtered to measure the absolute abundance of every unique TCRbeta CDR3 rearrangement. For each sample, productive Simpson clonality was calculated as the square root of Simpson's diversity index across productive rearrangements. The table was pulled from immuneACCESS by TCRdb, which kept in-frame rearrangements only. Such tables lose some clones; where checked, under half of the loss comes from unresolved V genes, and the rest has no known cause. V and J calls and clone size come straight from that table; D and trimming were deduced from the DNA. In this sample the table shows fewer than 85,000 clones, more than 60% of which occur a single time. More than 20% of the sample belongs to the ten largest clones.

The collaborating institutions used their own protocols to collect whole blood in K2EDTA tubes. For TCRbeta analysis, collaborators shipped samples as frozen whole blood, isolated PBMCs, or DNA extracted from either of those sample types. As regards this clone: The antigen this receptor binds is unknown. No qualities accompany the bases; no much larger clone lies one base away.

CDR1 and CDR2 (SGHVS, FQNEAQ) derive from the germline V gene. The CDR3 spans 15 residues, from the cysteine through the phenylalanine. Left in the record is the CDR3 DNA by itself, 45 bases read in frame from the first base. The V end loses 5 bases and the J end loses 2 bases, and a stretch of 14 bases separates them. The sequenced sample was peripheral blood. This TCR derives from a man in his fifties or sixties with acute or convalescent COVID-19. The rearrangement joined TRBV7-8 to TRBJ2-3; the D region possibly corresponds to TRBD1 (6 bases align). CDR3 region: CASSLMDSSTDTQYF. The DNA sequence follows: TGTGCCAGCAGCCTGATGGACAGTTCCACAGATACGCAGTATTTT. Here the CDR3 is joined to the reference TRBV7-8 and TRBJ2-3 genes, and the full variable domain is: GAGVSQSPRYKVAKRGQDVALRCDPISGHVSLFWYQQALGQGPEFLTYFQNEAQLDKSGLPSDRFFAERPEGSVSTLKIQRTQQEDSAVYLCASSLMDSSTDTQYFGPGTRLTVL.